This entry concerns a single T cell receptor (beta chain). Its antigen is still unknown. No base quality values were provided; no much bigger clone lies one nucleotide off. Sequences MGHDK (CDR1) and SYGVNS (CDR2) are obtained from the germline V gene. The junction shows trimming of 7 bases on V and 9 bases on J, and the gene matches do not reach 8 bases of it. Counted from cysteine to phenylalanine, this CDR3 has 12 amino acids. Only the CDR3 DNA stays, 36 bases, in frame from base 1. These data belong to a study of radiation and T cells in renal cell carcinoma (dated by TCRdb to about 2020). About the full investigation: Samples were obtained from a clinical trial, in which 15 Gy stereotactic body radiation therapy was delivered to primary renal cell carcinomas and nephrectomy was performed 4 weeks later. In total, approximately 51 samples, comprising some 25 tumors and roughly 27 peripheral blood samples, were subjected to TCR beta sequencing. In the approximately 53 samples combined, 4 million to 5 million unique CDR3 nucleotide sequences were found, encoding about 2,700,000 unique CDR3 amino acid sequences. Study-level results and caveats: Because pretreatment tumor biopsies were not available, the study could not determine whether clonotypes were already present within the tumor at baseline. An increase in top tumor clonotypes in blood was observed from baseline to 2 weeks post-radiation, followed by contraction by 4 weeks, which was taken to suggest transient expansion of tumor-resident clones. Effects of radiation dose or scheduling on the TCR repertoire could not be addressed with the single-armed trial design. Blood repertoire dynamics were not followed beyond 4 weeks after treatment.

The time point label, as the study defines it: blood 2 weeks post-SBRT. What the treatment or condition label conveys for this sample: 15 Gy SBRT to primary tumor, nephrectomy 4 weeks later. To follow tumor-enriched clonotypes, serial peripheral blood was collected from radiation-treated patients at baseline and at 2 weeks and 4 weeks after SBRT. Every patient's renal cell carcinoma showed clear cell pathology. Genomic DNA for TCR sequencing was prepared using the QIAamp DNA Blood Mini Kit (Qiagen). The analyses included just those samples that passed every quality control check. Following the manufacturer's recommendations, the immunoSEQ kit was used to generate TCR beta libraries from genomic DNA. Library preparation used a first multiplex PCR with proprietary primers, then a second PCR adding unique barcodes, with bead cleanups after each round. Each sample batch included a kit-provided positive control reaction and a negative control reaction. The final libraries were assessed on an Agilent 4200 TapeStation D1000 ScreenTape, pooled by volume, and quantified by qPCR. An Illumina NextSeq500 fitted with a MidOutput 150-cycle cartridge performed the sequencing, running 156 Read1 cycles and 15 Index1 cycles with the kit's custom primers. The pooled library was loaded at about 0.96 pM, and roughly 20% PhiX control was spiked in. Turning to the authors' computational methods: The vendor-processed data were analyzed in R, and a clonotype was defined as all T cells that share the same CDR3 nucleotide sequence. For clone abundance analyses, frequencies were normalized to the 10,000 most abundant clones in each sample. Public T cell clones, which averaged fewer than five per sample, were removed prior to analysis. Tumor-enriched and baseline blood-enriched clonotypes were defined by at least a 32-fold difference in abundance between compartments. A beta-binomial differential abundance model was used to identify clonotypes that expanded or contracted between blood time points. Similarity between tumor and blood repertoires was quantified using the Baroni-Urbani and Buser coefficient, and groups were compared with two-tailed Wilcoxon tests in R. TCRdb provides this immuneACCESS table in a form limited to in-frame rearrangements. Some clones are lacking; in checked studies, under half of them reflect an unresolved V gene, and why the rest are absent is not known. V, J and clone size are those of that table, while D and trimming were read from the DNA. This sample holds some 50,000 clones; 75% to 85% were observed only once. The ten largest clones take up around 30% of the sample.

The specimen was blood, collected from a patient whose treatment included radiotherapy and nephrectomy. The TCR originated in a woman aged 65 to 85 with renal cell carcinoma. The chain links TRBV25-1 with TRBJ2-7, and TRBD2 aligns with 8 junction nucleotides. CDR3 loop: CASTPGGGMQYF. The DNA reads as follows: TGTGCCAGCACCCCGGGGGGGGGAATGCAGTACTTC.